This section outlines one T cell receptor (beta chain) sequence together with its context. The length of the CDR3 is 13 residues. Between the trimmed V and J ends, which lost 4 bases and 5 bases, there was a span of 11 bases. CDR1 LGHNA and CDR2 YNFKEQ come from the germline V gene. This entry is derived from a study of blood T cell repertoires in COVID-19. Study-level background: Acute and convalescent COVID-19 samples came from the United States, Italy and Spain. The cDNA or gDNA used as material had been derived from T cells, B-cell-depleted T cells, or PBMCs.

Assay used: immunoSEQ multiplex PCR; TCRdb lists only in-frame clones, some missing. The profile shows more than 110,000 clones, approximately 90% of them singletons. Source material: PBMCs or T cells enriched from blood (not recorded which). The chain links TRBV4-2 to TRBJ1-2; D might be TRBD1 (5 bases). The sequence was obtained from a man between 50 and 59 years old who had recovered from COVID-19. The CDR3 reads CASSPHRGYGYTF. The CDR3 DNA reads as TGTGCCAGCAGCCCTCACCGGGGGTATGGCTACACCTTC.